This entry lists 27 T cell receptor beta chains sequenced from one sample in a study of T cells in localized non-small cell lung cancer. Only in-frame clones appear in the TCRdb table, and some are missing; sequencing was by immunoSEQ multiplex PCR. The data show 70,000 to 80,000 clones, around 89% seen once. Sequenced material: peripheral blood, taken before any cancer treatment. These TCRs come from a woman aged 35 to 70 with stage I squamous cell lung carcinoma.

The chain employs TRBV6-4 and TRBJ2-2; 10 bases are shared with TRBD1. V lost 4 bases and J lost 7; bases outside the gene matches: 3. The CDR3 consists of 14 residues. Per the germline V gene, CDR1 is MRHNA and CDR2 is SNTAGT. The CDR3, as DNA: TGTGCCAGCAGTGGACAGGGGGCAGGCGGGGAGCTGTTTTTT. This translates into CASSGQGAGGELFF.

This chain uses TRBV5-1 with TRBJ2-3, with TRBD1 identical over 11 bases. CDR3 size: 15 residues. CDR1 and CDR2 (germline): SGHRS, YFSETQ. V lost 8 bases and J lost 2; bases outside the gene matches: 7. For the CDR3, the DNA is TGCGCCAGTCGGACAGGGGGCAGGCCCACAGATACGCAGTATTTT. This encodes CASRTGGRPTDTQYF. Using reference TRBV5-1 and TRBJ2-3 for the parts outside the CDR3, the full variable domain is KAGVTQTPRYLIKTRGQQVTLSCSPISGHRSVSWYQQTPGQGLQFLFEYFSETQRNKGNFPGRFSGRQFSNSRSEMNVSTLELGDSALYLCASRTGGRPTDTQYFGPGTRLTVL.

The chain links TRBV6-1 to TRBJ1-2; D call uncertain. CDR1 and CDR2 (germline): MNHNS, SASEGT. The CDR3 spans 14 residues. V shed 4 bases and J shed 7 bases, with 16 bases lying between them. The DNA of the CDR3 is TGTGCCAGCAGTGCTAGTTCGGGTGAGGGTGGCTACACCTTC. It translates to CASSASSGEGGYTF.

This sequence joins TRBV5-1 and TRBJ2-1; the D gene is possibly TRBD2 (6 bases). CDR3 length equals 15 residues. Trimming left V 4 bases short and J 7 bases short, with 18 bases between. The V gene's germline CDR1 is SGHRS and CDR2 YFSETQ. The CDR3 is CASSVLALEGNEQFF. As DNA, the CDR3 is TGCGCCAGCAGCGTACTAGCCCTGGAAGGGAATGAGCAGTTCTTC.

The CDR3 spells CASSDWQGGTYEQYF. CDR3 nucleotides: TGCGCCAGCAGTGACTGGCAGGGGGGAACCTACGAGCAGTACTTC. The gene calls are TRBV10-1 and TRBJ2-7; D might be TRBD1 (7 bases). Germline assignment: CDR1 WNHNN and CDR2 SYGVQD (reference sequence). The CDR3 sequence is 15 residues long. V lost 3 bases to trimming and J lost 2 bases, with 14 bases between them.

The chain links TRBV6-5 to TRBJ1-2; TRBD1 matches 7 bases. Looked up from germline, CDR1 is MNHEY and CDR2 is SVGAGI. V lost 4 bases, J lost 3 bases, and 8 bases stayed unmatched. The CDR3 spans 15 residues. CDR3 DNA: TGTGCCAGCAGTTCCCAGGGGGTAGAGGACTATGGCTACACCTTC. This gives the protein CASSSQGVEDYGYTF.

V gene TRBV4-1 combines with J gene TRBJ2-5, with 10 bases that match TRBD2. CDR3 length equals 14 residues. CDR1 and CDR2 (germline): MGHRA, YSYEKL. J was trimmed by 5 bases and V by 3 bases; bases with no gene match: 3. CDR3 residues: CASSHWGLAETQYF. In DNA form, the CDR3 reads TGCGCCAGCAGCCACTGGGGACTAGCGGAGACCCAGTACTTC.

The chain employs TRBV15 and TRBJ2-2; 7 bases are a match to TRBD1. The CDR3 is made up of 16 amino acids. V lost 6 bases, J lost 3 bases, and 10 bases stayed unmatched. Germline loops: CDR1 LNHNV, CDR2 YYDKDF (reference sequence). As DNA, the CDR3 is TGTGCCACCAGATCTACGAGGGGACAGTACACCGGGGAGCTGTTTTTT. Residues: CATRSTRGQYTGELFF.

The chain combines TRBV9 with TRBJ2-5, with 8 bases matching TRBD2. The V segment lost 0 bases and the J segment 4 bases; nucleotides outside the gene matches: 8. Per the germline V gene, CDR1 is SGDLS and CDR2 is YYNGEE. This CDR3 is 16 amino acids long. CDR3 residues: CASSVAGGYPGETQYF. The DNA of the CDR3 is TGTGCCAGCAGCGTAGCGGGGGGGTATCCAGGAGAGACCCAGTACTTC.

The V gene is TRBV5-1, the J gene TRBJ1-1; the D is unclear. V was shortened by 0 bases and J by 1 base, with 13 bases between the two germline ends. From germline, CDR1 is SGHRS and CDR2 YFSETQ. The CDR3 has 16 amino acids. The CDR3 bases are TGCGCCAGCAGCTTGGAGCCAGTGCATACGAACACTGAAGCTTTCTTT. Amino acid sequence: CASSLEPVHTNTEAFF.

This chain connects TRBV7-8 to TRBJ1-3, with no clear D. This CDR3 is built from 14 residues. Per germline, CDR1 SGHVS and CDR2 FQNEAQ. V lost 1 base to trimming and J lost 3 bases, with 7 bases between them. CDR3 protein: CASSLGGYGNTIYF. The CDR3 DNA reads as TGTGCCAGCAGCTTAGGAGGGTATGGAAACACCATATATTTT.

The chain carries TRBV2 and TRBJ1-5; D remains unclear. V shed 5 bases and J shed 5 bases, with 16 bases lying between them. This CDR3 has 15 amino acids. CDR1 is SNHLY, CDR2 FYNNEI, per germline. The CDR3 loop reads CASSSLSRGYQPQHF. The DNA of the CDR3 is TGTGCCAGCAGTTCCCTATCCCGGGGATATCAGCCCCAGCATTTT.

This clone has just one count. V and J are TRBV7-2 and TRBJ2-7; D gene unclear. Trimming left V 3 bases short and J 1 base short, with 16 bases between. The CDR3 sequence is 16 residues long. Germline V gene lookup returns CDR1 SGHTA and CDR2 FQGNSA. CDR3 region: CASSLAVSWQSYEQYF. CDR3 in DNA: TGTGCCAGCAGCTTGGCAGTCTCTTGGCAGTCCTACGAGCAGTACTTC.

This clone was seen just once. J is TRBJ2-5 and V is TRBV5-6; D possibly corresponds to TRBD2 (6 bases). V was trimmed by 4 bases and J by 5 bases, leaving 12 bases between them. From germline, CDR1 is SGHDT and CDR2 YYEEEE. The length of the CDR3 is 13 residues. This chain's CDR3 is CASSVSGVETQYF. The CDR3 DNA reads TGTGCCAGCAGCGTTTCGGGGGTGGAGACCCAGTACTTC.

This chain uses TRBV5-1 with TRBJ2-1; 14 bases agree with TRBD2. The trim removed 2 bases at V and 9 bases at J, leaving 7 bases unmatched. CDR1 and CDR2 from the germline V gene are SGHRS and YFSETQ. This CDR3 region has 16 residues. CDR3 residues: CASSFPTSGGAREQFF. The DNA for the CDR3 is TGCGCCAGCAGCTTCCCGACTAGCGGGGGGGCCCGTGAGCAGTTCTTC. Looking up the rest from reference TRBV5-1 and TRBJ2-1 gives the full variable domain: KAGVTQTPRYLIKTRGQQVTLSCSPISGHRSVSWYQQTPGQGLQFLFEYFSETQRNKGNFPGRFSGRQFSNSRSEMNVSTLELGDSALYLCASSFPTSGGAREQFFGPGTRLTVL.

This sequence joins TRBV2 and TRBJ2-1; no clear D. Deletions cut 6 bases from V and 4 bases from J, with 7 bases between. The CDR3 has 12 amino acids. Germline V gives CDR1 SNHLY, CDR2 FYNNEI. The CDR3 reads CASSPLYNEQFF. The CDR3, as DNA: TGTGCCAGCAGCCCCCTATACAATGAGCAGTTCTTC.

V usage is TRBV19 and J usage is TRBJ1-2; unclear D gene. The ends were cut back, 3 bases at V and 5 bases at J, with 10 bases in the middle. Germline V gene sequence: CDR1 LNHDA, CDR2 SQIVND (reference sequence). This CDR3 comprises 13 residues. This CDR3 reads CASSMASEYGYTF. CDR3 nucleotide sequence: TGTGCCAGTAGTATGGCCTCGGAGTATGGCTACACCTTC.

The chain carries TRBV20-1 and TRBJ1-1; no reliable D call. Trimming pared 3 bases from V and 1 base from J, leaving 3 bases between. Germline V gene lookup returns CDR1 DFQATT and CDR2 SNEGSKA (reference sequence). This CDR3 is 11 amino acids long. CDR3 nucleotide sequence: TGCAGTGCTAGTACGAACACTGAAGCTTTCTTT. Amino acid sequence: CSASTNTEAFF.

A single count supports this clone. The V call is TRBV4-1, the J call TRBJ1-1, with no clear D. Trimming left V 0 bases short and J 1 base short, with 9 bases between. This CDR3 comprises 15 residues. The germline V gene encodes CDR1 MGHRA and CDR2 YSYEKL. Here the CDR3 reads CASSQDGVKNTEAFF. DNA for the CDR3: TGCGCCAGCAGCCAAGATGGGGTGAAGAACACTGAAGCTTTCTTT.

For the CDR3, the DNA is TGTGCCAGCAGCGTCTGGGCGGGGGACAGTCCGATAACAGATACGCAGTATTTT. Its protein is CASSVWAGDSPITDTQYF. The rearrangement joins TRBV9 to TRBJ2-3, with D perhaps being TRBD1 or TRBD2 (7 bases each). Trimming cost V 2 bases and J 3 bases, with 22 bases left between them. There are 18 residues in the CDR3. Germline CDR1 reads SGDLS; CDR2 reads YYNGEE.

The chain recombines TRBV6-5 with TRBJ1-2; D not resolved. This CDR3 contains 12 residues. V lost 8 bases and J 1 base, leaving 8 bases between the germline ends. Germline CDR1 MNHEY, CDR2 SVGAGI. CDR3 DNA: TGTGCCAGCGCTCCGGTTAACTATGGCTACACCTTC. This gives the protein CASAPVNYGYTF.

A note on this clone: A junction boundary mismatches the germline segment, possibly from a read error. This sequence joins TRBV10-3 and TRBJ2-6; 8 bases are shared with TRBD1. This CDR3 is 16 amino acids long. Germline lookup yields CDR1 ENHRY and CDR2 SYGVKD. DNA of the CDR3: TGTGCCAGCAGTGAACGGACAGGGACTGGGGCCAACGTCCTGACTTTC. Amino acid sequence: CASSERTGTGANVLTF.

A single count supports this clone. The CDR3 spells CAWSVPGVGAFF. CDR3 DNA: TGTGCCTGGAGTGTCCCCGGGGTGGGAGCTTTCTTT. The V and J genes are TRBV30 and TRBJ1-1; D is uncertain. Trimming pared 0 bases from V and 10 bases from J, leaving 12 bases between. CDR3 length equals 12 residues. CDR1 and CDR2 from the germline V gene are GTSNPN and SVGIG (reference sequence).

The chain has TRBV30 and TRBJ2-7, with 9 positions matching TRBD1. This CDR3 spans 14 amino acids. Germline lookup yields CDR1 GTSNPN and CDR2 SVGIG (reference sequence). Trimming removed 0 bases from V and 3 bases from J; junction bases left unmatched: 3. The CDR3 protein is CAWSVGQGGYEQYF. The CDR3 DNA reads TGTGCCTGGAGTGTGGGACAGGGAGGCTACGAGCAGTACTTC.

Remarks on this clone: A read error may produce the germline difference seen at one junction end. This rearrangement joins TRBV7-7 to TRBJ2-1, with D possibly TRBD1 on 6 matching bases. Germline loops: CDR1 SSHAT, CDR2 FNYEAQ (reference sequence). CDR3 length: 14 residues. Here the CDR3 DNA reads TGTGCTAGCAGCTTAGAGAGGGGGAATGGGGAGCAGTTCTTC. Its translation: CASSLERGNGEQFF. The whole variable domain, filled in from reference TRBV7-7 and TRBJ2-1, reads GAGVSQSPRYKVTKRGQDVTLRCDPISSHATLYWYQQALGQGPEFLTYFNYEAQPDKSGLPSDRFSAERPEGSISTLTIQRTEQRDSAMYRCASSLERGNGEQFFGPGTRLTVL.

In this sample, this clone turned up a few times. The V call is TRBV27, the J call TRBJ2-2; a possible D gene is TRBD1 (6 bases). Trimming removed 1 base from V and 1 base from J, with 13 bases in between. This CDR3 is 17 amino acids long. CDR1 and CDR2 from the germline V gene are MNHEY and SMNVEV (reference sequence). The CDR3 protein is CASSLFRRRGNTGELFF. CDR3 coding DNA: TGTGCCAGCAGTTTATTCCGGCGCAGGGGGAACACCGGGGAGCTGTTTTTT.

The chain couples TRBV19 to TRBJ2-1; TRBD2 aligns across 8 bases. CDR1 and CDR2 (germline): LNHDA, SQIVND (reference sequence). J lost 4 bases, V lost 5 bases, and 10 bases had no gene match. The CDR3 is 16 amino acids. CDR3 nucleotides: TGTGCCAGTAGTTCAACCGGGACTAGGATATACAATGAGCAGTTCTTC. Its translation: CASSSTGTRIYNEQFF.